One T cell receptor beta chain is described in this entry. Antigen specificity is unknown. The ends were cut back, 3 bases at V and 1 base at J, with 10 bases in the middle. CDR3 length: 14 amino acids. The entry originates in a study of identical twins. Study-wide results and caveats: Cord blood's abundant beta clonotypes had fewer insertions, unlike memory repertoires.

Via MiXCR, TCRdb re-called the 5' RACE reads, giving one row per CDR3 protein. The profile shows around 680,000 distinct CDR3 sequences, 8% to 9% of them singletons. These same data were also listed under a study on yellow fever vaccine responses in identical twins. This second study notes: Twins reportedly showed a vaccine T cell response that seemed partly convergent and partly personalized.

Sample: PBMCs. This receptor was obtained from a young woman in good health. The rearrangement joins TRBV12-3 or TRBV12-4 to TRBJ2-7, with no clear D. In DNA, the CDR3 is TGTGCCAGCAGTTTTCCCCCAGGATCCTACGAGCAGTACTTC. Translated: CASSFPPGSYEQYF.